Each of the 24 T cell receptor beta chains below was sequenced from the same sample in a study of T cell therapy after organ transplantation. No cognate antigen is known for these TCRs. Sequenced by immunoSEQ multiplex PCR; TCRdb stores in-frame clones only, minus some. The sample has about 48,000 clones; about 94% are singletons. Sequenced material: CD8+ T cells from blood, taken before autologous CMV-specific T cell therapy. The source is a human patient who had received a solid organ transplant and had CMV disease.

The chain is built from TRBV14 and TRBJ1-2, with D possibly TRBD1 on 6 matching bases. The CDR3 is made up of 14 amino acids. V lost 6 bases, J lost 2 bases, and 13 bases lay in between. The germline V gene encodes CDR1 SGHDN and CDR2 FVKESK. The CDR3 coding sequence is TGTGCCAGCAGACCCTCCAGGGGAAACTATGGCTACACCTTC. It encodes CASRPSRGNYGYTF.

Notes on this clone: The junction and the germline gene differ at one end; a read error may be behind it. The chain links TRBV5-1 to TRBJ2-5, with D maybe TRBD1 (6 bases). CDR1 SGHRS and CDR2 YFSETQ come from the germline V gene. This CDR3 contains 13 residues. The CDR3 DNA sequence: TGCGCCAGCGGCTTGAAGGGGGAGGAGACCCAGTACTTC. Protein sequence: CASGLKGEETQYF.

The chain couples TRBV7-9 to TRBJ1-1; D remains ambiguous. Germline assignment: CDR1 SEHNR and CDR2 FQNEAQ (reference sequence). The CDR3 runs 13 residues. Trimming cost V 5 bases and J 5 bases, with 12 bases left between them. CDR3 in amino acids: CASSQAGETEAFF. The CDR3 nucleotides are TGTGCCAGCAGCCAGGCCGGTGAGACTGAAGCTTTCTTT.

This clone was seen a single time. Lacking the conserved final phenylalanine or tryptophan, this CDR3 likely reflects a read error. The limits of the CDR3 on the DNA are not certain, so only TCRdb's listed CDR3 is given. The chain recombines TRBV5-8 with TRBJ1-2. The germline CDR1 and CDR2 sequences are SGHTS and YDEGEE. The CDR3 extends over 13 residues, inclusive of both ends. The CDR3 spells CASSLESGTAPVI.

This chain joins TRBV6-1 and TRBJ1-2, with D hard to call. V shed 2 bases and J shed 2 bases, with 12 bases lying between them. CDR3 length: 15 amino acids. Germline V gene data show CDR1 as MNHNS and CDR2 as SASEGT. In nucleotides, the CDR3 is TGTGCCAGCAGTGAATATGGGGTCTCCAACTATGGCTACACCTTC. Protein sequence: CASSEYGVSNYGYTF.

The gene calls are TRBV29-1 and TRBJ2-7; TRBD2 aligns across 14 bases. The length of the CDR3 is 15 residues. The germline V gene encodes CDR1 SQVTM and CDR2 ANQGSEA. The trim removed 6 bases at V and 6 bases at J, leaving 10 bases unmatched. CDR3 sequence reads: CSVDTGGLAGVEQYF. The CDR3 DNA reads as TGCAGCGTAGACACGGGGGGACTAGCGGGAGTCGAGCAGTACTTC.

The chain has TRBV5-6 and TRBJ1-1; D might be TRBD1 (5 bases). The CDR3 totals 14 residues. Trimming left V 2 bases short and J 4 bases short, with 12 bases between. Germline CDR1 reads SGHDT; CDR2 reads YYEEEE. CDR3 bases: TGTGCCAGCAGCTTTGAGACAGAGGGCACTGAAGCTTTCTTT. Translating gives CASSFETEGTEAFF.

V gene TRBV6-1 combines with J gene TRBJ2-7; 7 bases agree with TRBD1. The CDR3 covers 10 residues. CDR1 is MNHNS, CDR2 SASEGT, per germline. Germline trimming cut 1 base from V and 12 bases from J; bases unmatched to any gene: 0. CDR3 loop: CASSEGDRYF. CDR3 sequence (DNA): TGTGCCAGCAGTGAAGGGGACAGGTACTTC.

The chain carries TRBV6-6 and TRBJ1-3, with D uncertain. Per germline, CDR1 MNHNY and CDR2 SVGAGI (reference sequence). The CDR3 consists of 15 residues. The germline V and J ends were trimmed by 1 base and 0 bases, with 7 bases remaining between them. The CDR3 DNA follows: TGTGCCAGCAGTTACTTAGGAGTCTCTGGAAACACCATATATTTT. Protein sequence: CASSYLGVSGNTIYF.

The chain recombines TRBV4-1 with TRBJ2-7; the D gene is possibly TRBD2 (6 bases). Germline assignment: CDR1 MGHRA and CDR2 YSYEKL. The V gene lost 1 base and the J gene lost 7 bases, with 11 bases spanning the gap. The CDR3 totals 13 residues. CDR3 protein: CASSQGSAGEQYF. Here the CDR3 DNA reads TGCGCCAGCAGCCAAGGATCGGCGGGGGAGCAGTACTTC.

The chain has TRBV15 and TRBJ2-5; a possible D gene is TRBD2 (6 bases). Judging by the DNA end, TRBJ2-7 fits better; the J call may be wrong. Germline V gene lookup returns CDR1 LNHNV and CDR2 YYDKDF (reference sequence). This CDR3 contains 16 residues. The CDR3 is CATSRDFGGNPYEQYF. CDR3 bases: TGTGCCACCAGCAGAGATTTCGGCGGGAACCCCTACGAGCAGTACTTC.

The rearrangement joins TRBV11-2 to TRBJ2-7; 7 bases match TRBD1. After removal of 3 bases from V and 9 bases from J, the junction contained 17 bases not matched to a gene. Germline CDR1 SGHAT, CDR2 FQNNGV. This CDR3 is built from 16 residues. CDR3 in amino acids: CASSFGTGQNYEGQYF. The CDR3 DNA reads TGTGCCAGCAGCTTTGGGACGGGACAGAATTACGAGGGGCAGTACTTC.

The rearrangement uses TRBV5-1 and TRBJ2-2; TRBD1 is a possible D gene (6 bases). The CDR3 sequence is 15 residues long. Between the trimmed V and J ends, which lost 2 bases and 5 bases, there was a span of 13 bases. Germline V lookup: CDR1 SGHRS, CDR2 YFSETQ. The CDR3 bases are TGCGCCAGCAGCTTCGTGGACAGTACGACCGGGGAGCTGTTTTTT. Amino acid sequence: CASSFVDSTTGELFF.

V and J are TRBV10-2 and TRBJ1-6; tentative D call: TRBD1 (5 bases). Per the germline V gene, CDR1 is WSHSY and CDR2 is SAAADI. Trimming left V 7 bases short and J 6 bases short, with 13 bases between. This CDR3 is 14 amino acids long. CDR3 coding DNA: TGCGCCAGCATCAACCAGGGTTCTAATTCACCCCTCCACTTT. This codes for CASINQGSNSPLHF.

The chain carries TRBV4-1 and TRBJ1-4, with a possible D match to TRBD1 (5 bases). The germline V gene has CDR1 MGHRA and CDR2 YSYEKL. The CDR3 is 16 amino acids. V was shortened by 2 bases and J by 10 bases, with 20 bases between the two germline ends. The CDR3 protein is CASSQSRSRGIGKLFF. The CDR3 coding sequence is TGCGCCAGCAGCCAATCCCGATCGAGGGGTATCGGAAAACTGTTTTTT.

The V call is TRBV11-2, the J call TRBJ2-6, with unresolved D. The CDR3 has 16 amino acids. CDR1 and CDR2 from the germline V gene are SGHAT and FQNNGV. V was cut by 5 bases and J by 5 bases, with 16 bases left in between. The CDR3 DNA is TGTGCCAGCAGCCACGTCGTACAAAGTCGGGCCAACGTCCTGACTTTC. Its translation is CASSHVVQSRANVLTF. Together with reference TRBV11-2 and TRBJ2-6, the CDR3 gives the full variable domain: EAGVAQSPRYKIIEKRQSVAFWCNPISGHATLYWYQQILGQGPKLLIQFQNNGVVDDSQLPKDRFSAERLKGVDSTLKIQPAKLEDSAVYLCASSHVVQSRANVLTFGAGSRLTVL.

V usage is TRBV9 and J usage is TRBJ2-2; D remains unclear. Trimming took off 0 bases at V and 3 bases at J, with 0 bases between the two ends. This CDR3 comprises 12 residues. In germline, CDR1 is SGDLS, CDR2 YYNGEE. CDR3 nucleotides: TGTGCCAGCAGCGTAGACACCGGGGAGCTGTTTTTT. Translating it yields CASSVDTGELFF.

With respect to this clone: The sample holds other DNA sequences that translate to the same CDR3. This chain joins TRBV5-4 and TRBJ1-2; D is undetermined. The germline V and J ends were trimmed by 4 bases and 6 bases, with 22 bases remaining between them. Germline CDR1 and CDR2: SGHNT and YYREEE (reference sequence). This CDR3 has 16 residues. The CDR3 DNA is TGTGCCAGCAGCCCTGAGGATAGGGTAAGACTAGATGGCTACACCTTC. It yields the protein CASSPEDRVRLDGYTF.

This chain connects TRBV11-2 to TRBJ1-2, with 10 bases fitting TRBD1. The CDR3 runs 16 residues. Trimming cost V 5 bases and J 6 bases; bases outside gene matches: 12. Looked up from germline, CDR1 is SGHAT and CDR2 is FQNNGV. In DNA form, the CDR3 reads TGTGCCAGCAGCCGAGGCCCGTTGGGGACAGGGGATGGCTACACCTTC. Translating it yields CASSRGPLGTGDGYTF.

A word on this clone: The same CDR3 arises from other DNA sequences in this sample as well. The chain couples TRBV7-6 to TRBJ1-1, with unresolved D. Germline assignment: CDR1 SGHVS and CDR2 FNYEAQ. The CDR3 spans 11 residues. V was clipped by 1 base and J by 5 bases, with 2 bases between them. DNA for the CDR3: TGTGCCAGCAGCTTAGGAACTGAAGCTTTCTTT. Protein product: CASSLGTEAFF.

This clone was seen a single time. Other DNA sequences in the same sample also yield this CDR3. The chain links TRBV5-1 to TRBJ2-7, with no clear D. CDR3 size: 11 residues. In germline, CDR1 is SGHRS, CDR2 YFSETQ. The ends were cut back, 0 bases at V and 4 bases at J, with 2 bases in the middle. The CDR3 DNA is TGCGCCAGCAGCTTGGGTTACGAGCAGTACTTC. It translates to CASSLGYEQYF. Filled out from reference TRBV5-1 and TRBJ2-7, the complete variable domain reads KAGVTQTPRYLIKTRGQQVTLSCSPISGHRSVSWYQQTPGQGLQFLFEYFSETQRNKGNFPGRFSGRQFSNSRSEMNVSTLELGDSALYLCASSLGYEQYFGPGTRLTVT.

The chain uses TRBV13 and TRBJ1-2; D uncertain. V lost 11 bases and J lost 2, with 15 bases in between. Germline lookup yields CDR1 PRHDT and CDR2 FYEKMQ (reference sequence). The CDR3 totals 13 residues. CDR3 nucleotides: TGTGCCTCGAAACCCGCCAGGAACTATGGCTACACCTTC. Translating it yields CASKPARNYGYTF.

The chain employs TRBV5-8 and TRBJ1-1; D not resolved. The CDR3 totals 12 residues. V lost 1 base and J lost 6, with 7 bases in between. CDR1 and CDR2 from the germline V gene are SGHTS and YDEGEE. Here the CDR3 reads CASSLKFPEAFF. The CDR3 DNA reads as TGTGCCAGCAGCTTGAAATTCCCTGAAGCTTTCTTT.

The rearrangement joins TRBV27 to TRBJ2-3; D possibly corresponds to TRBD2 (6 bases). Trimming stripped 2 bases from V and 5 bases from J, with 17 bases between. The CDR3 loop spans 16 amino acids. From germline, CDR1 is MNHEY and CDR2 SMNVEV (reference sequence). The CDR3 loop is CASSLILTREVDTQYF. The CDR3 DNA is TGTGCCAGCAGTTTAATCCTGACTAGAGAGGTAGATACGCAGTATTTT.